Below, 4 T cell receptor beta chains from the same sample are listed, as sequenced in a study of blood T cell repertoires in COVID-19. TCRdb's copy holds only in-frame clones and misses some; the assay was immunoSEQ multiplex PCR. The data show approximately 300,000 clones, around 89% seen once. The sample comprised peripheral blood. These receptors were taken from a man under 40 with acute or convalescent COVID-19.

J is TRBJ2-1 and V is TRBV29-1; weak D call: TRBD1 (5 bases). This CDR3 is built from 13 residues. V lost 3 bases and J 6 bases, leaving 12 bases between the germline ends. Germline V gives CDR1 SQVTM, CDR2 ANQGSEA. The CDR3 sequence is CSVDLREGNEQFF. The CDR3 DNA sequence: TGCAGCGTTGATCTCAGGGAAGGCAATGAGCAGTTCTTC.

The gene calls are TRBV19 and TRBJ1-5; D call uncertain. Germline V gene lookup returns CDR1 LNHDA and CDR2 SQIVND (reference sequence). Trimming pared 4 bases from V and 7 bases from J, leaving 8 bases between. There are 12 residues in the CDR3. The DNA for the CDR3 is TGTGCCAGTAGTAATCCATCCCAGCCCCAGCATTTT. Translated, it gives CASSNPSQPQHF.

This clone is a singleton in its sample. The V gene is TRBV7-3, the J gene TRBJ2-3; TRBD1 is a possible D gene (6 bases). CDR1 and CDR2 from the germline V gene are SGHTA and FQGTGA. The CDR3 totals 22 residues. With 5 bases removed from V and 2 bases from J, the gap between germline ends came to 35 bases. The CDR3 loop is CASSLKPILRTATGRTTDTQYF. In nucleotides, the CDR3 is TGTGCCAGCAGCCTTAAACCTATTCTCAGGACAGCGACGGGGAGAACCACAGATACGCAGTATTTT.

This chain joins TRBV7-2 and TRBJ1-4; no firm D call. V was trimmed by 5 bases and J by 7 bases, leaving 14 bases between them. Germline assignment: CDR1 SGHTA and CDR2 FQGNSA. CDR3 length equals 14 residues. The CDR3 sequence is CASSLAIPSEKLFF. CDR3 nucleotides: TGTGCCAGCAGCCTTGCCATTCCTAGTGAAAAACTGTTTTTT.